The source of this T cell receptor beta chain is a study of blood T cells in healthy people across ages. This clonotype has a handful of counts. The CDR3 is 15 residues long. Germline CDR1 and CDR2: SGHAT and FQNNGV. Trimming stripped 5 bases from V and 5 bases from J, with 17 bases between. A second PCR of about 6 to 11 cycles used a sample-barcoded 5' primer and a J-beta primer mix. From the 5' RACE reads, TCRdb called clonotypes with MiXCR, one entry per CDR3 protein. The sample has 550,000 to 800,000 distinct CDR3 sequences; around a fifth are singletons. This clonotype was obtained from an older man in good health. The V gene is TRBV11-2, the J gene TRBJ2-3; D may be TRBD2 (6 bases). Specimen: blood. The CDR3 sequence: CASSQQGLAVDTQYF. In DNA, the CDR3 is TGTGCCAGCAGCCAGCAGGGATTAGCGGTAGATACGCAGTATTTT.